A single sample is the source of the 24 T cell receptor beta chains below, sequenced in a study of beta chain features in type 1 diabetes. Of the isolated RNA, all was reverse transcribed, and so the sequenced material was expressed TCRB transcripts. Libraries were prepared by immunoSEQ multiplex PCR; TCRdb keeps only in-frame clonotypes and omits some of them. This table holds under 450,000 clones, about 15% found once. Sequenced sample: naive CD4+ T cells from blood. Receptors were obtained from a woman between 18 and 29 years old in good health.

The table lists this clone with a few counts. This sequence joins TRBV9 and TRBJ2-1; D may be TRBD2 (5 bases). Trimming took off 1 base at V and 7 bases at J, with 18 bases between the two ends. Germline-derived CDR1 and CDR2 are SGDLS and YYNGEE. This CDR3 contains 16 residues. The CDR3 here is CASSVRLGLERNEQFF. In DNA form, the CDR3 reads TGTGCCAGCAGCGTAAGGTTAGGACTGGAGAGGAATGAGCAGTTCTTC.

The chain is built from TRBV28 and TRBJ1-2; TRBD1 agrees at 9 bases. CDR1 is MDHEN, CDR2 SYDVKM, per germline. The CDR3 totals 15 residues. V shed 6 bases and J 2 bases; nucleotides not matched to a gene: 7. CDR3 nucleotide sequence: TGTGCCAGCAGCCGTCCCGGGACAGGGAACTATGGCTACACCTTC. Residues: CASSRPGTGNYGYTF.

This clone was seen more than once but under ten times. The V and J genes are TRBV27 and TRBJ2-1; D not certain. V was pared by 3 bases and J by 1 base, with 10 bases between. The CDR3 is 15 residues long. Germline V gene lookup returns CDR1 MNHEY and CDR2 SMNVEV (reference sequence). In DNA form, the CDR3 reads TGTGCCAGCAGTTTCCTGGGCGCTTCCTACAATGAGCAGTTCTTC. Translation gives CASSFLGASYNEQFF.

This clone showed up just a few times. The rearrangement links TRBV29-1 to TRBJ1-2; 7 bases agree with TRBD1. The CDR3 runs 13 residues. With 6 bases clipped from V and 6 bases from J, the junction kept 10 bases outside the gene matches. Germline loops: CDR1 SQVTM, CDR2 ANQGSEA. The CDR3 nucleotides read TGCAGCGTCCTTGGGACAGTGCGGGATGGCTACACCTTC. As protein: CSVLGTVRDGYTF.

This clone was seen a few times. This chain links TRBV5-1 with TRBJ1-1; TRBD1 agrees at 8 bases. The junction had 12 bases not matched to a gene; V was cut back by 4 bases and J by 10 bases. Germline CDR1 reads SGHRS; CDR2 reads YFSETQ. The CDR3 totals 14 residues. The CDR3 sequence is CASSPYRGDGVAFF. CDR3 sequence (DNA): TGCGCCAGCAGCCCGTACAGGGGGGATGGAGTAGCTTTCTTT.

J is TRBJ2-1 and V is TRBV11-2; weak D call: TRBD1 (5 bases). The V gene's germline CDR1 is SGHAT and CDR2 FQNNGV. CDR3 length: 15 amino acids. V was pared by 0 bases and J by 8 bases, with 14 bases between. CDR3 sequence reads: CASSLDKGPYDEQFF. CDR3 in DNA: TGTGCCAGCAGCTTAGATAAGGGGCCGTACGATGAGCAGTTCTTC. The full variable domain, completed using reference TRBV11-2 and TRBJ2-1, is EAGVAQSPRYKIIEKRQSVAFWCNPISGHATLYWYQQILGQGPKLLIQFQNNGVVDDSQLPKDRFSAERLKGVDSTLKIQPAKLEDSAVYLCASSLDKGPYDEQFFGPGTRLTVL.

The chain joins TRBV4-2 to TRBJ2-1; 7 nucleotides align to TRBD2. The V and J ends lost 4 bases and 8 bases, in that order; junction bases with no gene match: 11. Germline V gene data show CDR1 as LGHNA and CDR2 as YNFKEQ. The CDR3 is 15 amino acids. The CDR3 DNA reads as TGTGCCAGCAGCCTTAGCGGGTCAGATAGTTATGAGCAGTTCTTC. It encodes CASSLSGSDSYEQFF.

The V and J genes are TRBV2 and TRBJ2-1; 9 positions match TRBD1. CDR1 is SNHLY, CDR2 FYNNEI, per germline. The ends lost 5 bases at V and 1 base at J; junction bases unmatched: 3. There are 15 residues in the CDR3. For the CDR3, the DNA is TGTGCCAGCAGTCTTGACAGGGGGTCCTACAATGAGCAGTTCTTC. Protein: CASSLDRGSYNEQFF.

The V call is TRBV30, the J call TRBJ1-2, with no clear D. CDR3 length: 10 amino acids. CDR1 GTSNPN and CDR2 SVGIG come from the germline V gene (reference sequence). The V and J ends lost 6 bases and 5 bases respectively, with 7 bases between them. The CDR3 is CACRGYGYTF. Written as DNA, the CDR3 is TGTGCCTGTAGAGGGTATGGCTACACCTTC.

This clone has a handful of counts. The gene calls are TRBV30 and TRBJ1-3; D is unresolved. V was pared by 4 bases and J by 4 bases, with 14 bases between. CDR3 length: 14 residues. Germline CDR1 is GTSNPN and CDR2 is SVGIG (reference sequence). The CDR3 region is CAWTGRSRGNTIYF. The CDR3 DNA sequence: TGTGCCTGGACCGGTCGGTCCCGGGGAAACACCATATATTTT.

The V and J genes are TRBV30 and TRBJ1-5; a weak D match, TRBD1 (5 bases). V was cut by 5 bases and J by 7 bases, with 15 bases left in between. The CDR3 extends over 13 amino acids. CDR1 is GTSNPN and CDR2 is SVGIG in the germline V gene (reference sequence). The CDR3 bases are TGTGCCTGGGCCCGGGGGTACGGGCAGCCCCAGCATTTT. Its translation: CAWARGYGQPQHF.

This clone was seen a handful of times. The gene calls are TRBV29-1 and TRBJ2-7, with 9 bases aligning to TRBD2. V dropped 7 bases and J dropped 3; count of bases not matched to a gene: 13. Germline V gives CDR1 SQVTM, CDR2 ANQGSEA. The CDR3 loop spans 15 amino acids. CDR3 loop: CSGAGVAGDLYEQYF. Written as DNA, the CDR3 is TGCAGCGGGGCGGGGGTAGCGGGAGACCTCTACGAGCAGTACTTC.

This clone was seen a handful of times. The chain joins TRBV14 to TRBJ2-5, with D unresolved. The CDR3 extends over 13 amino acids. CDR1 and CDR2 from the germline V gene are SGHDN and FVKESK. The V gene lost 1 base and the J gene lost 4 bases, with 7 bases spanning the gap. The CDR3 nucleotides are TGTGCCAGCAGCCAAGTCGGTTTAGAGACCCAGTACTTC. Its translation is CASSQVGLETQYF. Full variable domain (outside the CDR3, taken from reference TRBV14 and TRBJ2-5): EAGVTQFPSHSVIEKGQTVTLRCDPISGHDNLYWYRRVMGKEIKFLLHFVKESKQDESGMPNNRFLAERTGGTYSTLKVQPAELEDSGVYFCASSQVGLETQYFGPGTRLLVL.

This clone was seen more than once but under ten times. This chain uses TRBV7-3 with TRBJ1-2; 7 bases fit TRBD1. The CDR3 has 12 amino acids. V shed 9 bases, J shed 5 bases, and the junction held 6 bases outside the gene matches. The germline V gene encodes CDR1 SGHTA and CDR2 FQGTGA. The CDR3 here is CASRDSQYGYTF. CDR3 nucleotide sequence: TGTGCCAGTAGGGACAGTCAGTATGGCTACACCTTC.

The CDR3 loop reads CAGGQTNEQFF. In DNA form, the CDR3 reads TGCGCCGGGGGACAGACCAATGAGCAGTTCTTC. The V gene is TRBV23-1, the J gene TRBJ2-1; 7 bases line up with TRBD1. TRBV23-1 is labeled an ORF, and its function is uncertain. V shed 11 bases, J shed 6 bases, and the junction held 4 bases outside the gene matches. The CDR3 is 11 residues long.

The chain links TRBV11-1 to TRBJ1-5, with D maybe TRBD1 (6 bases). The V gene's germline CDR1 is SGHAT and CDR2 FQDESV (reference sequence). CDR3 size: 13 residues. Trimming left V 5 bases short and J 5 bases short, with 10 bases between. CDR3 DNA: TGTGCCAGCAGCCAGGACAGAGATCAGCCCCAGCATTTT. Its translation: CASSQDRDQPQHF.

The gene calls are TRBV27 and TRBJ1-1; the D is unclear. Trimming removed 3 bases from V and 12 bases from J, with 17 bases in between. Germline V gives CDR1 MNHEY, CDR2 SMNVEV (reference sequence). The length of the CDR3 is 13 residues. CDR3 nucleotide sequence: TGTGCCAGCAGTTTGCTTGGGGAGGCTTATCCTTTCTTT. It codes for CASSLLGEAYPFF.

This clone appeared a few times. This chain links TRBV9 with TRBJ1-2; D call uncertain. V was pared by 0 bases and J by 8 bases, with 8 bases between. Per the germline V gene, CDR1 is SGDLS and CDR2 is YYNGEE. The CDR3 runs to 12 residues. DNA for the CDR3: TGTGCCAGCAGCGTAGCTAGTGGAGGCTACACCTTC. This gives the protein CASSVASGGYTF. Drawing the rest from reference TRBV9 and TRBJ1-2, the complete variable domain is DSGVTQTPKHLITATGQRVTLRCSPRSGDLSVYWYQQSLDQGLQFLIQYYNGEERAKGNILERFSAQQFPDLHSELNLSSLELGDSALYFCASSVASGGYTFGSGTRLTVV.

This chain joins TRBV27 and TRBJ2-3; TRBD1 matches at 8 bases. This CDR3 contains 14 residues. From germline, CDR1 is MNHEY and CDR2 SMNVEV (reference sequence). V was clipped by 6 bases and J by 5 bases; unmatched bases: 7. As DNA, the CDR3 is TGTGCCAGCAGGGGGACAGGAGGGGGAGATACGCAGTATTTT. It encodes CASRGTGGGDTQYF.

The J gene is TRBJ2-2, the V gene TRBV5-1, with 8 bases that match TRBD2. V lost 2 bases to trimming and J lost 3 bases; unmatched junction nucleotides: 3. Germline-derived CDR1 and CDR2 are SGHRS and YFSETQ. The CDR3 has 15 amino acids. CDR3 in amino acids: CASSLAGVDTGELFF. DNA of the CDR3: TGCGCCAGCAGCTTAGCGGGAGTCGACACCGGGGAGCTGTTTTTT.

The table lists this clone with a count of one. This rearrangement joins TRBV20-1 to TRBJ2-7; the D is unclear. Trimming cost V 3 bases and J 2 bases, with 5 bases left between them. The CDR3 contains 11 residues. Germline assignment: CDR1 DFQATT and CDR2 SNEGSKA (reference sequence). The CDR3 is CSASLTYEQYF. Written as DNA, the CDR3 is TGCAGTGCTAGCCTTACCTACGAGCAGTACTTC.

The J gene is TRBJ1-5, the V gene TRBV30; D is undetermined. Trimming took 0 bases from V and 1 from J, leaving 16 bases between them. Germline V gene lookup returns CDR1 GTSNPN and CDR2 SVGIG (reference sequence). This CDR3 comprises 17 residues. CDR3 region: CAWSVRRRRGSNQPQHF. DNA for the CDR3: TGTGCCTGGAGTGTACGGCGCAGGCGTGGGAGCAATCAGCCCCAGCATTTT.

The chain employs TRBV7-9 and TRBJ2-1; 8 positions agree with TRBD2. The CDR3 has 14 residues. The V segment lost 4 bases and the J segment 8 bases; nucleotides outside the gene matches: 7. CDR1 is SEHNR and CDR2 is FQNEAQ in the germline V gene (reference sequence). Written as DNA, the CDR3 is TGTGCCAGCAGCTGGACTAGCCTTGCGGATGAGCAGTTCTTC. This translates into CASSWTSLADEQFF.

This clone was seen a handful of times. The chain employs TRBV2 and TRBJ2-7, with 7 bases lining up with TRBD2. CDR1 SNHLY and CDR2 FYNNEI come from the germline V gene. V trimming: 7 bases; J trimming: 3 bases; junction bases outside the gene matches: 9. This CDR3 is built from 14 residues. CDR3 sequence: CASTSLGGNYEQYF. The DNA for the CDR3 is TGTGCCAGCACCTCCTTGGGAGGGAACTACGAGCAGTACTTC. The full variable domain, in which reference TRBV2 and TRBJ2-7 provide the parts outside the CDR3, is EPEVTQTPSHQVTQMGQEVILRCVPISNHLYFYWYRQILGQKVEFLVSFYNNEISEKSEIFDDQFSVERPDGSNFTLKIRSTKLEDSAMYFCASTSLGGNYEQYFGPGTRLTVT.